A selection of T cell receptor beta chains follows, all from one sample in a study of cytomegalovirus exposure and HLA in healthy donors. Produced via immunoSEQ multiplex PCR; TCRdb's table is partial and in-frame only. The table records about 150,000 clones, about 86% of them present only once. The sequenced sample was PBMCs. The receptors stem from a woman younger than 30 in good health and CMV-seronegative. The CDR3 runs from the conserved cysteine through the conserved F or W. A D gene is named only where the DNA matches it firmly. Rows give clone size only sometimes, using once, few, many, or a class for an expanded clone.

CDR3 protein | CDR3 DNA | clone size | V gene | D gene | J gene
CASSSVRGTEQNTEAFF | TGTGCCAGCAGCTCCGTACGGGGGACAGAACAGAACACTGAAGCTTTCTTT | - | TRBV7-9 | TRBD1 | TRBJ1-1
CASRSLEGGLNGYTF | TGTGCCAGCAGGTCCCTAGAAGGGGGCTTGAATGGCTACACCTTC | - | TRBV27 | TRBD1 | TRBJ1-2
CASSRRWRDGYTF | TGTGCCAGCAGCCGGAGGTGGCGTGATGGCTACACCTTC | once | TRBV2 | - | TRBJ1-2
CASSPHKRMDEKLFF | TGTGCCAGCTCACCACACAAGAGGATGGATGAAAAACTGTTTTTT | - | TRBV18 | - | TRBJ1-4
CASSLGRGGDNEQFF | TGTGCCAGCAGCTTAGGGCGCGGGGGGGACAATGAGCAGTTCTTC | - | TRBV7-9 | TRBD2 | TRBJ2-1
CASSSQGAESTDTQYF | TGCGCCAGCAGCTCTCAGGGGGCAGAAAGCACAGATACGCAGTATTTT | - | TRBV5-1 | TRBD1 | TRBJ2-3
CATSRQGKGSPLHF | TGTGCCACCAGCAGACAGGGGAAAGGATCACCCCTCCACTTT | - | TRBV15 | - | TRBJ1-6
CASSQVTGGTDTQYF | TGCGCCAGCAGCCAAGTTACGGGGGGCACAGATACGCAGTATTTT | - | TRBV4-1 | - | TRBJ2-3
CASSPGTGVPYGYTF | TGTGCCAGCAGTCCCGGGACAGGGGTCCCCTATGGCTACACCTTC | - | TRBV28 | TRBD1 | TRBJ1-2
CASSGSPGGATWSPPDTQYF | TGTGCCAGCAGTGGCTCTCCAGGGGGCGCGACGTGGTCTCCCCCAGATACGCAGTATTTT | - | TRBV2 | TRBD1 | TRBJ2-3
CASSTSLNQPQHF | TGTGCCAGCAGCACGTCCCTAAATCAGCCCCAGCATTTT | - | TRBV6-5 | - | TRBJ1-5
CASKKGVGVQPQHF | TGTGCCAGCAAAAAGGGGGTAGGGGTACAGCCCCAGCATTTT | - | TRBV2 | - | TRBJ1-5
CASSPTGGGEPQHF | TGCGCCAGCAGCCCGACAGGGGGGGGTGAGCCCCAGCATTTT | once | TRBV5-1 | TRBD1 | TRBJ1-5
CASRNFGGRHNEQFF | TGTGCCAGCAGGAACTTCGGGGGGCGGCACAATGAGCAGTTCTTC | - | TRBV11-2 | - | TRBJ2-1
CASSLLGQGDTEAFF | TGTGCCAGCAGTTTACTTGGACAGGGGGACACTGAAGCTTTCTTT | - | TRBV28 | TRBD1 | TRBJ1-1
CASSGQDLYEQYF | TGTGCCAGCAGTGGGCAGGATTTATACGAGCAGTACTTC | - | TRBV28 | - | TRBJ2-7
CASSPTAGGPYGYTF | TGTGCCAGTAGTCCAACGGCGGGGGGACCCTATGGCTACACCTTC | - | TRBV19 | - | TRBJ1-2
CASRTGKRGDQPQHF | TGTGCCAGTAGGACAGGGAAGAGAGGAGATCAGCCCCAGCATTTT | - | TRBV19 | TRBD1 | TRBJ1-5
CASSPTYGGGNEQFF | TGTGCCAGCAGTCCCACTTACGGGGGGGGCAATGAGCAGTTCTTC | once | TRBV27 | TRBD2 | TRBJ2-1
CSVEGSDRGGETQYF | TGCAGCGTTGAAGGGTCGGACAGGGGAGGAGAGACCCAGTACTTC | - | TRBV29-1 | TRBD1 | TRBJ2-5
CASSRLAGLGTDTQYF | TGTGCCAGCAGCCGACTAGCGGGCCTGGGTACAGATACGCAGTATTTT | - | TRBV9 | TRBD2 | TRBJ2-3
CASSERKTNEKLFF | TGTGCCAGCAGTGAGCGGAAGACTAATGAAAAACTGTTTTTT | - | TRBV6-5 | - | TRBJ1-4
CASRGGRTDSPLHF | TGTGCCAGCAGGGGGGGGAGGACGGATTCACCCCTCCACTTT | - | TRBV7-2 | - | TRBJ1-6
CASSSTTSGRLYEQYF | TGTGCCAGCAGTTCCACGACTAGCGGGAGGCTCTACGAGCAGTACTTC | - | TRBV28 | TRBD2 | TRBJ2-7
CASSPASGGTQYF | TGTGCCAGCAGCCCTGCTAGCGGGGGGACGCAGTACTTC | - | TRBV11-1 | TRBD2 | TRBJ2-7
CAWSPGAAYGYTF | TGTGCCTGGAGCCCAGGGGCCGCCTATGGCTACACCTTC | - | TRBV30 | - | TRBJ1-2
CASSLSGAGYGYTF | TGTGCCAGCAGTTTGTCAGGGGCTGGCTATGGCTACACCTTC | - | TRBV27 | - | TRBJ1-2
CASSLGGGRSSYNEQFF | TGCGCCAGCAGCCTCGGGGGTGGACGGAGCTCCTACAATGAGCAGTTCTTC | - | TRBV4-1 | - | TRBJ2-1
CASSKGGDRGNQPQHF | TGTGCCAGCAGCAAAGGCGGGGACAGGGGGAATCAGCCCCAGCATTTT | once | TRBV21-1 | - | TRBJ1-5
CASSESRVSPLHF | TGTGCCAGCAGTGAAAGTAGAGTTTCACCCCTCCACTTT | - | TRBV2 | - | TRBJ1-6
CAWSTDRGHGYTF | TGTGCCTGGAGTACCGACAGGGGGCATGGCTACACCTTC | - | TRBV30 | TRBD1 | TRBJ1-2
CASSGSKLNTDTQYF | TGTGCCAGCAGTGGAAGCAAGCTAAACACAGATACGCAGTATTTT | - | TRBV25-1 | - | TRBJ2-3
CASSPPTAGGPNEQFF | TGTGCCAGCAGCCCCCCAACAGCGGGGGGCCCCAATGAGCAGTTCTTC | - | TRBV5-4 | TRBD2 | TRBJ2-1
CASSPLAEMNTEAFF | TGCGCCAGCAGCCCCCTGGCGGAGATGAACACTGAAGCTTTCTTT | once | TRBV4-1 | - | TRBJ1-1
CAWSAPRQGRNSPLHF | TGTGCCTGGAGTGCCCCAAGACAGGGAAGGAATTCACCCCTCCACTTT | - | TRBV30 | TRBD1 | TRBJ1-6
CASSVGQAGSPLHF | TGCGCCAGCAGCGTCGGACAGGCGGGTTCACCCCTCCACTTT | - | TRBV5-1 | TRBD1 | TRBJ1-6
CSVVSRLVREQFF | TGCAGCGTCGTTTCCCGGTTAGTGCGTGAGCAGTTCTTC | - | TRBV29-1 | - | TRBJ2-1
CASSLEGDEQFF | TGTGCCAGCAGCTTGGAGGGAGATGAGCAGTTCTTC | - | TRBV5-4 | - | TRBJ2-1
CASSYGGARTEAFF | TGTGCCAGCAGTTACGGGGGGGCACGGACTGAAGCTTTCTTT | once | TRBV6-5 | - | TRBJ1-1
CASSDGLAAYEQYF | TGTGCCAGCAGTGATGGACTAGCGGCCTACGAGCAGTACTTC | - | TRBV2 | TRBD2 | TRBJ2-7
CASSQAAGGYNEQFF | TGCGCCAGCAGCCAAGCGGCGGGGGGGTACAATGAGCAGTTCTTC | - | TRBV4-1 | TRBD2 | TRBJ2-1
CASSLSQNSPLHF | TGTGCCAGCAGCTTGTCCCAGAATTCACCCCTCCACTTT | - | TRBV5-6 | - | TRBJ1-6
CASSEEGEMGYTF | TGTGCCAGCAGTGAAGAGGGGGAGATGGGCTACACCTTC | - | TRBV2 | - | TRBJ1-2
CASSQDLAGFYEQYF | TGTGCCAGCAGCCAAGATCTGGCAGGGTTCTACGAGCAGTACTTC | once | TRBV4-2 | - | TRBJ2-7
CASSFISQPQHF | TGTGCCAGCAGTTTCATTTCTCAGCCCCAGCATTTT | - | TRBV28 | - | TRBJ1-5
CASSGRGYDTEAFF | TGTGCCAGCAGCGGGAGGGGTTACGACACTGAAGCTTTCTTT | - | TRBV28 | - | TRBJ1-1
CASSQTGFNSPLHF | TGTGCCAGCAGTCAGACAGGGTTTAATTCACCCCTCCACTTT | - | TRBV6-6 | TRBD1 | TRBJ1-6
CASSLVSGGGTDTQYF | TGTGCCAGCAGCTTAGTTAGCGGGGGGGGCACAGATACGCAGTATTTT | - | TRBV13 | TRBD2 | TRBJ2-3
CASGVAGVQNEQFF | TGCGCCAGCGGAGTAGCGGGAGTCCAGAATGAGCAGTTCTTC | - | TRBV5-1 | TRBD2 | TRBJ2-1
CASTLTGEAFF | TGTGCCAGCACCCTGACGGGGGAAGCTTTCTTT | - | TRBV27 | - | TRBJ1-1
CASSLGAGGYNEQFF | TGTGCCAGCAGCTTAGGAGCGGGGGGGTACAATGAGCAGTTCTTC | - | TRBV7-9 | TRBD2 | TRBJ2-1
CARSGTSTDTQYF | TGTGCCAGAAGCGGGACTAGCACAGATACGCAGTATTTT | - | TRBV2 | TRBD2 | TRBJ2-3
CASSDLAGRADTQYF | TGTGCCAGCAGTGACCTAGCGGGAAGGGCAGATACGCAGTATTTT | - | TRBV6-4 | TRBD2 | TRBJ2-3